This T cell receptor (beta chain) was captured in a study of CD4 T cells in relation to SARS-CoV-2 and coronaviruses. Study information: ViraFEST: approximately nine-day antigen culture of PBMCs, then TCR beta CDR3 sequencing. The negative reference was HIV-1 Nef peptide pool or peptide-free culture.

A word on this clone: Its antigen remains unknown.

The germline V gene encodes CDR1 SGHRS and CDR2 YFSETQ. J gave up 1 base and V 5 bases, and 9 bases lay outside the gene matches. This CDR3 has 15 residues. Profiled with immunoSEQ multiplex PCR; TCRdb holds only in-frame clones, not every one. The sample holds more than 20,000 clones, over 65% seen once. CD4+ T cells from unexposed donors were obtained before the COVID-19 pandemic (2011-2018). Isolation of CD4+ T cells took place after roughly nine days in culture. Cells permitting, SARS-CoV-2 S/N and four cold-coronavirus spikes were tested on unexposed-donor CD4+ T cells. Cultures received half-medium IL-2 refreshes on days 3 and 7.

The clonotype was recovered from a human donor in good health. The V and J genes are TRBV5-1 and TRBJ2-7; 7 bases are a match to TRBD1. Sequenced: CD4+ T cells from PBMCs, cultured in vitro. The CDR3: CASSYDGTESYEQYF. CDR3 sequence (DNA): TGCGCCAGCAGTTACGACGGGACAGAGTCCTACGAGCAGTACTTC.